The 30 T cell receptor beta chains listed next were all sequenced from one sample in a study of cytomegalovirus exposure and HLA in healthy donors. In the PCR, 60 Vbeta and 13 Jbeta primers were used. Libraries were prepared by immunoSEQ multiplex PCR; TCRdb keeps only in-frame clonotypes and omits some of them. The data show roughly 200,000 clones, with approximately 80% seen just once and approximately 2.9% held by the top ten. The sequencing sample was made of PBMCs. The source is a female donor in good health and CMV-seronegative.

This clone was found a few times. The CDR3 DNA reads as TGTGCCAGCAGTCCCCCCCAGACTAGTTTTAATGAGCAGTTCTTC. Its protein product is CASSPPQTSFNEQFF. The gene calls are TRBV28 and TRBJ2-1, with a possible D match to TRBD2 (6 bases). The CDR3 covers 15 residues. The germline V gene encodes CDR1 MDHEN and CDR2 SYDVKM. Between the trimmed V and J ends, which lost 5 bases and 7 bases, there was a span of 18 bases.

V usage is TRBV6-5 and J usage is TRBJ2-1; TRBD2 aligns across 8 bases. The CDR3 consists of 15 residues. The V segment lost 3 bases and the J segment 9 bases; nucleotides outside the gene matches: 10. Germline values: CDR1 MNHEY, CDR2 SVGAGI. This chain's CDR3 is CASSYTREGFGEQFF. CDR3 coding DNA: TGTGCCAGCAGTTATACCCGGGAGGGTTTTGGTGAGCAGTTCTTC.

The V and J genes are TRBV7-2 and TRBJ1-4, with D unresolved. This CDR3 has 15 amino acids. Germline V gives CDR1 SGHTA, CDR2 FQGNSA. V was trimmed by 4 bases and J by 0 bases, leaving 9 bases between them. CDR3 sequence reads: CASSSTGTTNEKLFF. DNA of the CDR3: TGTGCCAGCAGCTCCACCGGGACAACTAATGAAAAACTGTTTTTT.

Only a few counts were recorded for this clone. This chain uses TRBV5-4 with TRBJ1-1; D gene ambiguous. This CDR3 spans 13 amino acids. V was cut by 4 bases and J by 7 bases, with 14 bases left in between. Germline loops: CDR1 SGHNT, CDR2 YYREEE (reference sequence). CDR3 in DNA: TGTGCCAGCAGCCCCCCTTTTGGCAGTGAAGCTTTCTTT. The encoded protein is CASSPPFGSEAFF.

The chain employs TRBV7-9 and TRBJ2-7; D ambiguous. Trimming shortened V by 0 bases and J by 3 bases, and 12 bases separated the two germline ends. CDR3 length equals 15 residues. Germline CDR1 and CDR2: SEHNR and FQNEAQ (reference sequence). CDR3 protein: CASSLAVGVLYEQYF. In DNA form, the CDR3 reads TGTGCCAGCAGCTTAGCGGTCGGAGTCCTCTACGAGCAGTACTTC. Full variable domain (missing parts from reference TRBV7-9 and TRBJ2-7): DTGVSQNPRHKITKRGQNVTFRCDPISEHNRLYWYRQTLGQGPEFLTYFQNEAQLEKSRLLSDRFSAERPKGSFSTLEIQRTEQGDSAMYLCASSLAVGVLYEQYFGPGTRLTVT.

This rearrangement joins TRBV28 to TRBJ2-2; D is uncertain. Trimming pared 5 bases from V and 1 base from J, leaving 8 bases between. In germline, CDR1 is MDHEN, CDR2 SYDVKM. The length of the CDR3 is 14 residues. The CDR3: CASSRGWNTGELFF. CDR3 bases: TGTGCCAGCAGTCGCGGCTGGAACACCGGGGAGCTGTTTTTT.

The rearrangement joins TRBV19 to TRBJ1-1, with TRBD1 matching over 9 bases. Germline V gene data show CDR1 as LNHDA and CDR2 as SQIVND (reference sequence). The trim removed 6 bases at V and 10 bases at J, leaving 9 bases unmatched. The CDR3 runs to 13 residues. CDR3 region: CASRDTGTGRAFF. The CDR3 DNA follows: TGTGCCAGTAGAGACACCGGGACAGGGAGAGCTTTCTTT.

This chain connects TRBV27 to TRBJ1-5, with no clear D. The germline V and J ends were trimmed by 2 bases and 1 base, with 6 bases remaining between them. The CDR3 runs 14 residues. The germline V gene has CDR1 MNHEY and CDR2 SMNVEV (reference sequence). The CDR3 loop is CASSLGPSNQPQHF. The DNA for the CDR3 is TGTGCCAGCAGTTTAGGGCCCAGCAATCAGCCCCAGCATTTT.

The chain couples TRBV5-4 to TRBJ2-5; a weak D match, TRBD1 (5 bases). Per germline, CDR1 SGHNT and CDR2 YYREEE (reference sequence). The length of the CDR3 is 13 residues. The V and J ends lost 2 bases and 5 bases respectively, with 10 bases between them. CDR3 nucleotides: TGTGCCAGCAGCTTAGGGGTAGGGGAGACCCAGTACTTC. Its translation is CASSLGVGETQYF.

The chain links TRBV5-1 to TRBJ2-2, with 9 nucleotides matching TRBD1. This CDR3 comprises 14 residues. The J segment lost 7 bases and the V segment lost 4 bases, leaving 5 bases of the junction unmatched. Germline V gives CDR1 SGHRS, CDR2 YFSETQ. The CDR3 DNA reads as TGCGCCAGCAGCCTCACAGGGGGCAGCGGGGAGCTGTTTTTT. Protein sequence: CASSLTGGSGELFF.

This clone was recorded only once. Other DNA sequences of this sample code for an identical CDR3. This rearrangement joins TRBV11-3 to TRBJ1-5; D remains ambiguous. The CDR3 sequence is 12 residues long. V was cut by 9 bases and J by 3 bases, with 9 bases left in between. The germline V gene has CDR1 SGHNT and CDR2 YENEEA. The CDR3: CASSRDNQPQHF. DNA for the CDR3: TGTGCCAGTAGCCGGGACAATCAGCCCCAGCATTTT. Looking up the rest from reference TRBV11-3 and TRBJ1-5 gives the full variable domain: EAGVVQSPRYKIIEKKQPVAFWCNPISGHNTLYWYLQNLGQGPELLIRYENEEAVDDSQLPKDRFSAERLKGVDSTLKIQPAELGDSAVYLCASSRDNQPQHFGDGTRLSIL.

V is TRBV27 and J is TRBJ2-7, with 11 bases that match TRBD2. Losses at the gene ends were 7 bases for V and 4 bases for J; bases not matched to a gene: 6. CDR3 length: 14 amino acids. Germline lookup yields CDR1 MNHEY and CDR2 SMNVEV (reference sequence). DNA for the CDR3: TGTGCCAGCACCCCCCTAGCGGGGGGTTACGAGCAGTACTTC. Translated, it gives CASTPLAGGYEQYF.

The genes are TRBV7-3 and TRBJ2-7; 10 nucleotides line up with TRBD2. Trimming took 1 base from V and 2 from J; bases not matched to a gene: 2. CDR1 is SGHTA, CDR2 FQGTGA, per germline. There are 15 residues in the CDR3. In DNA form, the CDR3 reads TGTGCCAGCAGCTTAATAGCGGGAGGCACCTACGAGCAGTACTTC. Its translation: CASSLIAGGTYEQYF.

The V gene is TRBV29-1, the J gene TRBJ2-1; 9 positions agree with TRBD1. With 7 bases clipped from V and 9 bases from J, the junction kept 10 bases outside the gene matches. The CDR3 sequence is 13 residues long. Per the germline V gene, CDR1 is SQVTM and CDR2 is ANQGSEA. The CDR3 region is CSGRTGEGREQFF. The CDR3 region has the DNA TGCAGCGGAAGGACAGGGGAAGGGCGTGAGCAGTTCTTC.

V usage is TRBV15 and J usage is TRBJ2-1, with D tentatively TRBD1 (5 bases). Per the germline V gene, CDR1 is LNHNV and CDR2 is YYDKDF (reference sequence). V was cut by 8 bases and J by 7 bases, with 21 bases left in between. The CDR3 runs 15 residues. The CDR3 DNA reads as TGTGCCACCGAAGAATCCCCAGCTAGGGGAAATGAGCAGTTCTTC. Its protein is CATEESPARGNEQFF.

The chain couples TRBV2 to TRBJ1-1; D is undetermined. Germline-derived CDR1 and CDR2 are SNHLY and FYNNEI. The V end was cut by 4 bases, the J end by 0 bases, with 18 bases between. This CDR3 spans 17 amino acids. CDR3 bases: TGTGCCAGCAGTGTTCTATTCTTTTCCAGGATGAACACTGAAGCTTTCTTT. This gives the protein CASSVLFFSRMNTEAFF.

The rearrangement uses TRBV19 and TRBJ2-1, with D perhaps TRBD2 (6 bases). V dropped 3 bases and J dropped 8 bases, with 17 bases sitting between them. The CDR3 has 15 residues. Germline V gene sequence: CDR1 LNHDA, CDR2 SQIVND (reference sequence). The CDR3 nucleotides are TGTGCCAGTAGTATCCAGGTGACTAGTCCATATGAGCAGTTCTTC. As protein: CASSIQVTSPYEQFF.

Only a few counts were recorded for this clone. The chain links TRBV6-5 to TRBJ1-2; 7 positions agree with TRBD1. Looked up from germline, CDR1 is MNHEY and CDR2 is SVGAGI. Trimming removed 10 bases from V and 11 bases from J; junction bases left unmatched: 10. There are 11 residues in the CDR3. The CDR3: CANSMGQRYTF. For the CDR3, the DNA is TGTGCCAACAGCATGGGACAGAGATACACCTTC.

The chain carries TRBV27 and TRBJ1-5; 10 positions agree with TRBD1. J was trimmed by 2 bases and V by 0 bases; bases with no gene match: 7. Looked up from germline, CDR1 is MNHEY and CDR2 is SMNVEV (reference sequence). The CDR3 is 18 residues long. The CDR3 bases are TGTGCCAGCAGTTTATCCCCCGGACAGGGGGTAGGCAATCAGCCCCAGCATTTT. It translates to CASSLSPGQGVGNQPQHF.

This clone has ten or more counts. The gene calls are TRBV19 and TRBJ2-1; a weak D match, TRBD2 (5 bases). V lost 6 bases to trimming and J lost 8 bases, with 8 bases between them. The CDR3 spans 11 residues. In germline, CDR1 is LNHDA, CDR2 SQIVND (reference sequence). The CDR3 region is CASRKGDEQFF. The CDR3 DNA follows: TGTGCCAGTAGGAAGGGAGATGAGCAGTTCTTC.

The rearrangement uses TRBV6-5 and TRBJ2-7, with 11 bases matching TRBD1. The junction had 3 bases not matched to a gene; V was cut back by 6 bases and J by 2 bases. CDR1 is MNHEY and CDR2 is SVGAGI in the germline V gene. This CDR3 contains 14 residues. CDR3 bases: TGTGCCAGCAGGCGGACAGGGGGCACCTACGAGCAGTACTTC. As protein: CASRRTGGTYEQYF.

This chain connects TRBV29-1 to TRBJ2-5; 8 positions match TRBD1. The junction had 5 bases not matched to a gene; V was cut back by 7 bases and J by 4 bases. Germline V gives CDR1 SQVTM, CDR2 ANQGSEA. The CDR3 runs to 12 residues. Here the CDR3 DNA reads TGCAGCGGTGGACAGGGTGGAGAGACCCAGTACTTC. It yields the protein CSGGQGGETQYF.

This clone was counted a single time. This chain uses TRBV5-5 with TRBJ1-2; 8 nucleotides align to TRBD1. CDR1 and CDR2 from the germline V gene are SGHKS and YYEKEE (reference sequence). CDR3 length equals 13 residues. V was pared by 5 bases and J by 4 bases, with 4 bases of the junction left unmatched. The CDR3, as DNA: TGTGCCAGCAGGGACAGGGAAGGCTATGGCTACACCTTC. Its translation: CASRDREGYGYTF.

The J gene is TRBJ1-2, the V gene TRBV5-5, with 8 bases matching TRBD1. J lost 4 bases, V lost 2 bases, and 4 bases had no gene match. This CDR3 has 14 residues. The germline CDR1 and CDR2 sequences are SGHKS and YYEKEE (reference sequence). CDR3 loop: CASSFEDRVYGYTF. Written as DNA, the CDR3 is TGTGCCAGCAGCTTTGAGGACAGGGTCTATGGCTACACCTTC.

Concerning this clone: The sample has other DNA sequences that encode this CDR3 too. The rearrangement joins TRBV2 to TRBJ2-3, with TRBD2 matching over 13 bases. The CDR3 is made up of 15 amino acids. The V and J ends lost 6 bases and 4 bases, in that order; junction bases with no gene match: 4. From germline, CDR1 is SNHLY and CDR2 FYNNEI. The CDR3 sequence is CASRRTSGSADTQYF. In DNA form, the CDR3 reads TGTGCCAGCAGACGGACTAGCGGGAGTGCAGATACGCAGTATTTT. The complete variable domain, with remaining parts taken from reference TRBV2 and TRBJ2-3, reads EPEVTQTPSHQVTQMGQEVILRCVPISNHLYFYWYRQILGQKVEFLVSFYNNEISEKSEIFDDQFSVERPDGSNFTLKIRSTKLEDSAMYFCASRRTSGSADTQYFGPGTRLTVL.

In its sample, this clone was seen a few times. This chain uses TRBV5-1 with TRBJ2-3, with TRBD2 as a possible D gene (6 bases). Trimming pared 4 bases from V and 2 bases from J, leaving 14 bases between. Per the germline V gene, CDR1 is SGHRS and CDR2 is YFSETQ. The CDR3 contains 15 residues. CDR3 sequence: CASSLDGGPTDTQYF. As DNA, the CDR3 is TGCGCCAGCAGCCTGGATGGAGGGCCCACAGATACGCAGTATTTT.

The chain combines TRBV7-6 with TRBJ1-2; TRBD1 matches 11 bases. In germline, CDR1 is SGHVS, CDR2 FNYEAQ. This CDR3 contains 16 residues. V lost 4 bases to trimming and J lost 6 bases; unmatched junction nucleotides: 10. CDR3 sequence: CASSSGQGALINGYTF. CDR3 coding DNA: TGTGCCAGCAGCTCAGGACAGGGGGCGCTTATCAATGGCTACACCTTC.

This clone was recorded a few times. Different DNA sequences within this sample yield the same CDR3. V gene TRBV30 combines with J gene TRBJ2-7; TRBD2 is a possible D gene (5 bases). The CDR3 is 12 residues long. Germline V lookup: CDR1 GTSNPN, CDR2 SVGIG (reference sequence). V was cut by 0 bases and J by 4 bases, with 7 bases left in between. The CDR3 DNA sequence: TGTGCCTGGAGTGTAGGCGGGTACGAGCAGTACTTC. Translation: CAWSVGGYEQYF.

The chain uses TRBV7-6 and TRBJ1-1; D call uncertain. Trimming shortened V by 2 bases and J by 4 bases, and 11 bases separated the two germline ends. The CDR3 runs to 14 residues. The germline V gene has CDR1 SGHVS and CDR2 FNYEAQ. Here the CDR3 reads CASSLTPGSTEAFF. The CDR3, as DNA: TGTGCCAGCAGCTTAACCCCGGGGAGCACTGAAGCTTTCTTT.

This clone was seen more than once but under ten times. The chain is built from TRBV25-1 and TRBJ1-1, with D possibly TRBD1 on 6 matching bases. The CDR3 is 12 residues long. V was cut by 6 bases and J by 9 bases, with 14 bases left in between. Germline V gene lookup returns CDR1 MGHDK and CDR2 SYGVNS. The CDR3 region is CASSTGTLKAFF. CDR3 coding DNA: TGTGCCAGCAGCACCGGGACACTTAAAGCTTTCTTT.